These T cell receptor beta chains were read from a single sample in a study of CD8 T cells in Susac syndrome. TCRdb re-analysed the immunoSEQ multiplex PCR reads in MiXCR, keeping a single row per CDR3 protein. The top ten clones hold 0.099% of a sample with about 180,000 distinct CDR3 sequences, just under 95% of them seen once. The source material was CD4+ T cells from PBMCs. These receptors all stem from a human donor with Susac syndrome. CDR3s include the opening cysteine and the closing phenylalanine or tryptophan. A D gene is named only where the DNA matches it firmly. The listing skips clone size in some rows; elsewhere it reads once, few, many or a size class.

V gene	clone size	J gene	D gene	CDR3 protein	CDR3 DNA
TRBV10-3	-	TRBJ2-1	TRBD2	CAIRTSGGHNEQFF	TGTGCCATCAGGACCAGCGGGGGGCACAATGAGCAGTTCTTC
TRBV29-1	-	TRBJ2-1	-	CSVGDNEQFF	TGCAGCGTTGGTGACAATGAGCAGTTCTTC
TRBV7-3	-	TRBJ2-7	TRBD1	CASSLSRGTYEQYF	TGTGCCAGCAGCTTAAGCAGGGGGACCTACGAGCAGTACTTC
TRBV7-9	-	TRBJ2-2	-	CASSFRGATGELFF	TGTGCCAGCAGCTTTAGAGGGGCCACCGGGGAGCTGTTTTTT
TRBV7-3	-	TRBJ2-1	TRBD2	CASMASGGFGEQFF	TGTGCCAGCATGGCTAGCGGGGGGTTCGGTGAGCAGTTCTTC
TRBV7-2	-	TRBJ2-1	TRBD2	CASSQLAGEEFF	TGTGCCAGCAGCCAACTAGCGGGAGAAGAGTTCTTC
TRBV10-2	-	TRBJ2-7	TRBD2	CASRLSGGPSYEQYF	TGCGCCAGCAGACTAAGCGGGGGGCCCTCCTACGAGCAGTACTTC
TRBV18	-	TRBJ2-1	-	CASSPTNNEQFF	TGTGCCAGCTCACCGACGAACAATGAGCAGTTCTTC
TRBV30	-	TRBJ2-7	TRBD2	CAWSQGRLAGTYEQYF	TGTGCCTGGAGCCAGGGAAGACTAGCGGGAACCTACGAGCAGTACTTC
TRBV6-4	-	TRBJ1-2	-	CASSDSLGIGGYTF	TGTGCCAGCAGTGACTCGTTGGGGATAGGTGGCTACACCTTC
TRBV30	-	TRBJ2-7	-	CAWSRAVYEQYF	TGTGCCTGGAGTAGGGCAGTCTACGAGCAGTACTTC
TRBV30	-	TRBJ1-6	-	CAWSTRNSPLHF	TGTGCCTGGAGTACCCGAAATTCACCCCTCCACTTT
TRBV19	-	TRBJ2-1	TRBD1	CAGSQGQGAKYEQFF	TGTGCCGGTAGTCAAGGACAGGGGGCTAAATATGAGCAGTTCTTC
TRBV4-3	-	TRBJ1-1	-	CASSQVGLGNTEAFF	TGCGCCAGCAGCCAAGTCGGGCTGGGGAACACTGAAGCTTTCTTT
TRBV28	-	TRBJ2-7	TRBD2	CASSFAGDEQYF	TGTGCCAGCAGTTTTGCGGGGGATGAGCAGTACTTC
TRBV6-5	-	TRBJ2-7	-	CASSYGSSTWSGEQYF	TGTGCCAGCAGTTACGGGAGCTCGACCTGGTCGGGGGAGCAGTACTTC
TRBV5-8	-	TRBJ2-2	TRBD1	CASSWTGIGELFF	TGTGCCAGCAGCTGGACAGGGATCGGGGAGCTGTTTTTT
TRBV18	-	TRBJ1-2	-	CASSPRQGDGYTF	TGTGCCAGCTCACCAAGGCAGGGAGATGGCTACACCTTC
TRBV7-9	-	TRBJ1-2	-	CASSTPGIFYGYTF	TGTGCCAGCAGCACTCCGGGAATCTTCTATGGCTACACCTTC
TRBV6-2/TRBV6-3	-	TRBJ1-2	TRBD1	CASSLTGTGFGYTF	TGTGCCAGCAGTTTAACCGGGACAGGATTCGGCTACACCTTC
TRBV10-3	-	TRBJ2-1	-	CAISGGDSSQGNEQFF	TGTGCCATCAGTGGGGGGGACAGTTCGCAAGGCAATGAGCAGTTCTTC
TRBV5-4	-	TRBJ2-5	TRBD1	CASSLQGAGETQYF	TGTGCCAGCAGCTTACAGGGGGCCGGGGAGACCCAGTACTTC
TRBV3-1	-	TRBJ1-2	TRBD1	CASSQDKGQAVYGYTF	TGTGCCAGCAGCCAAGATAAGGGACAGGCCGTCTATGGCTACACCTTC
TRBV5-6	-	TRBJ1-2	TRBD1	CASSFTGAGYGYTF	TGTGCCAGCAGCTTTACAGGGGCTGGCTATGGCTACACCTTC
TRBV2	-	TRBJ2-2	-	CASSGIGRGITGDLFF	TGTGCCAGCAGTGGGATAGGCAGGGGAATCACCGGGGATCTGTTTTTT
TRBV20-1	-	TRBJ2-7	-	CSARGTPYSYEQYF	TGCAGTGCTAGGGGGACACCCTACTCCTACGAGCAGTACTTC
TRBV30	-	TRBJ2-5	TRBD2	CAWSPRLAGGKETQYF	TGTGCCTGGAGTCCAAGACTAGCGGGCGGGAAAGAGACCCAGTACTTC
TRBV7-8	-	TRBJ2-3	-	CASSLRTSSTDTQYF	TGTGCCAGCAGCCTCAGGACATCTAGCACAGATACGCAGTATTTT
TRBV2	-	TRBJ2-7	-	CASRDFYEQYF	TGTGCCAGCCGGGATTTTTACGAGCAGTACTTC
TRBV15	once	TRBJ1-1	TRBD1	CATSRGMSTEAFF	TGTGCCACCTCCAGGGGGATGTCAACTGAAGCTTTCTTT
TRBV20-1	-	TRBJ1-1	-	CSVWTPNTEAFF	TGCAGTGTCTGGACTCCGAACACTGAAGCTTTCTTT
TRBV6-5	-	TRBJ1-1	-	CASSYSRDGTEAFF	TGTGCCAGCAGTTACTCGAGGGACGGGACTGAAGCTTTCTTT
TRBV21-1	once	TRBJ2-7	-	CASSPPGLAPTNFSYEQYF	TGTGCCAGCAGCCCCCCCGGCCTAGCGCCGACGAATTTTTCCTACGAGCAGTACTTC
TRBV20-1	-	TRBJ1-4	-	CSATNGGEKLFF	TGCAGTGCAACGAACGGAGGGGAAAAACTGTTTTTT
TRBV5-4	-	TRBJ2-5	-	CASSLPGPGEQETQYF	TGTGCCAGCAGCTTACCTGGCCCTGGGGAGCAAGAGACCCAGTACTTC
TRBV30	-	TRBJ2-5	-	CAWNIGVQQETQYF	TGTGCCTGGAACATAGGAGTCCAACAAGAGACCCAGTACTTC
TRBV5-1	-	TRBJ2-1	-	CASSLEQNSYNEQFF	TGCGCCAGCAGCTTGGAACAGAACTCCTACAATGAGCAGTTCTTC
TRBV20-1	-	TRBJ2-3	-	CSAIRDPGDTQYF	TGCAGTGCTATCCGTGACCCGGGCGATACGCAGTATTTT
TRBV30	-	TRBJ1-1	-	CAWSVGANTEAFF	TGTGCCTGGAGTGTAGGGGCGAACACTGAAGCTTTCTTT
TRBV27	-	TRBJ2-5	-	CASSPLGPRAETQYF	TGTGCCAGCAGTCCACTCGGGCCCAGGGCGGAGACCCAGTACTTC
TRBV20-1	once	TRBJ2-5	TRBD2	CSVGSSGGRETQYF	TGCAGTGTTGGGTCTAGCGGGGGTAGGGAGACCCAGTACTTC
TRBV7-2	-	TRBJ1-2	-	CASSLEGVYGYTF	TGTGCCAGCAGCTTAGAAGGGGTCTATGGCTACACCTTC
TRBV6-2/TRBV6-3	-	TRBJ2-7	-	CASSYASGSSYEQYF	TGTGCCAGCAGTTACGCATCAGGGAGCTCCTACGAGCAGTACTTC
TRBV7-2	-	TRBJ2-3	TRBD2	CASRLAGVTDTQYF	TGTGCCAGCAGACTAGCGGGGGTCACAGATACGCAGTATTTT
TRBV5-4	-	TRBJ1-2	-	CASSLGRGANYGYTF	TGTGCCAGCAGTTTGGGGCGGGGGGCTAATTATGGCTACACCTTC
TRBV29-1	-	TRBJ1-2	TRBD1	CSVVTGEDYGYTF	TGCAGCGTTGTCACAGGGGAGGACTATGGCTACACCTTC
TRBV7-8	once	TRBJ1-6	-	CASSPGRVPSYNSPLHF	TGTGCCAGCAGCCCTGGTAGGGTGCCGTCCTATAATTCACCCCTCCACTTT
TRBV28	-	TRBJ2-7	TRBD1	CASSSLGQSYEQYF	TGTGCCAGCAGTAGCTTGGGACAGTCCTACGAGCAGTACTTC
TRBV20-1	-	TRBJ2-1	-	CSARDLLVYNEQFF	TGCAGTGCTAGAGATCTCCTGGTGTACAATGAGCAGTTCTTC
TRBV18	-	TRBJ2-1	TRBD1	CASSPGTGSNEQFF	TGTGCCAGCTCACCAGGGACAGGGAGTAATGAGCAGTTCTTC
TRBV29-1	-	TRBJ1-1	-	CSACLGLNTEAFF	TGCAGCGCTTGTCTAGGTTTGAACACTGAAGCTTTCTTT
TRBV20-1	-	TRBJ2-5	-	CSALKTGRQETQYF	TGCAGTGCTCTTAAAACAGGGAGGCAAGAGACCCAGTACTTC
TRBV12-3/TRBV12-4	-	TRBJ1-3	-	CASSLGTVGNTIYF	TGTGCCAGCAGTTTAGGGACGGTTGGAAACACCATATATTTT
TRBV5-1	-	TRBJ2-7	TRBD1	CASSPRQGASYEQYF	TGCGCCAGCAGCCCAAGACAGGGGGCTTCCTACGAGCAGTACTTC
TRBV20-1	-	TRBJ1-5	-	CSARDGPANQPQHF	TGCAGTGCTAGAGATGGGCCAGCAAATCAGCCCCAGCATTTT
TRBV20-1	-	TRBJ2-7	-	CSARDAAGRLEQYF	TGCAGTGCTAGAGACGCGGCCGGGCGGTTAGAGCAGTACTTC
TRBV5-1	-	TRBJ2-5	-	CASSLSGEETQYF	TGCGCCAGCAGCCTAAGTGGGGAAGAGACCCAGTACTTC